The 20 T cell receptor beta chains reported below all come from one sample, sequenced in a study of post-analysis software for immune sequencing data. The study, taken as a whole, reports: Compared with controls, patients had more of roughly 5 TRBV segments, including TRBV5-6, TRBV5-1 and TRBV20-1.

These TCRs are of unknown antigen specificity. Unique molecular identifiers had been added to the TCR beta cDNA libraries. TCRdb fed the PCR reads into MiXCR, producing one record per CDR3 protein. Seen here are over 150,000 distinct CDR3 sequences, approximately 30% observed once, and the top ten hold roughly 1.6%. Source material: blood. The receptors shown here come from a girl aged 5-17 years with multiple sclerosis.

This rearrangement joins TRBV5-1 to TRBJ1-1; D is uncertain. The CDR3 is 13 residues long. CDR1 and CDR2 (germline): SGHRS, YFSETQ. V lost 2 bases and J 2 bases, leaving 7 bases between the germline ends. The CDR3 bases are TGCGCCAGCAGCTTCGTGGGCAACACTGAAGCTTTCTTT. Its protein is CASSFVGNTEAFF.

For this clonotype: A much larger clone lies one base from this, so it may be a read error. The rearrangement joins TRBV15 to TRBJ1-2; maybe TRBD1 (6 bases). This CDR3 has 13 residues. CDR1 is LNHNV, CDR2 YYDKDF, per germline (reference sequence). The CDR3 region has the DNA TGTACCACCAGCAGTAGGACAGAAGCCAGCTACACCTTC. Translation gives CTTSSRTEASYTF.

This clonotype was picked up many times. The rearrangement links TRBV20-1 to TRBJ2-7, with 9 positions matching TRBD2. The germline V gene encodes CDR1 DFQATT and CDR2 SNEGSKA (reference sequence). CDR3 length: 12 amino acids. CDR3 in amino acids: CSISGSTYEQYF. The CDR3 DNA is TGCAGCATTAGCGGGAGTACCTACGAGCAGTACTTC.

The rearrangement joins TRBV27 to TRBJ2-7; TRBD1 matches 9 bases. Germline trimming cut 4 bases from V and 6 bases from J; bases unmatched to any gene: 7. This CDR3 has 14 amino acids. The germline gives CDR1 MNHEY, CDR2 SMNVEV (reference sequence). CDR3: CASSYTGGRGEQYF. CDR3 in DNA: TGTGCCAGCAGTTACACAGGGGGCCGGGGCGAGCAGTACTTC.

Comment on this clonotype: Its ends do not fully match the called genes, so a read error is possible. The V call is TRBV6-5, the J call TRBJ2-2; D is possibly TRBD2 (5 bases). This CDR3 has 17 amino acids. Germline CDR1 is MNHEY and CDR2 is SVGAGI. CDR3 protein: CASSHSLAPTPTGELFF. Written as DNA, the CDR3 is TGTGCCAGCAGTCACTCGTTAGCGCCAACACCGACCGGGGAGCTGTTTTTT.

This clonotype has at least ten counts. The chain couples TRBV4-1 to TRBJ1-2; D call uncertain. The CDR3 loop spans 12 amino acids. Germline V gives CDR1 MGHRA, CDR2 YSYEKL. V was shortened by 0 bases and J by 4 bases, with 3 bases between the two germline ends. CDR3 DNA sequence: TGCGCCAGCAGCCAAGAAACCTATGGCTACACCTTC. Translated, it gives CASSQETYGYTF.

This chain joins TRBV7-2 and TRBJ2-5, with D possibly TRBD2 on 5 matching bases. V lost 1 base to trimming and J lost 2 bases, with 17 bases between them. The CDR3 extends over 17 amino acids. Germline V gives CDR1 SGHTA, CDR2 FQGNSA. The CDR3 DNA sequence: TGTGCCAGCAGCTTAGTCCGTCTGGGAGTCAATCAAGAGACCCAGTACTTC. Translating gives CASSLVRLGVNQETQYF.

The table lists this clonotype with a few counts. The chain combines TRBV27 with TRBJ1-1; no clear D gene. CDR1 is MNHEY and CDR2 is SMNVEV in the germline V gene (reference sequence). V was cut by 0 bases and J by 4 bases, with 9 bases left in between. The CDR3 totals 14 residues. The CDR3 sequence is CASSLSGLVTEAFF. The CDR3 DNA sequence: TGTGCCAGCAGTTTATCAGGATTGGTCACTGAAGCTTTCTTT.

CDR3 sequence: CSAGGGDRVYYNEQFF. The DNA for the CDR3 is TGCAGTGCGGGAGGGGGCGACCGGGTCTATTACAATGAGCAGTTCTTC. V and J are TRBV20-1 and TRBJ2-1; D is perhaps TRBD1 or TRBD2 (7 bases each). The V gene's germline CDR1 is DFQATT and CDR2 SNEGSKA (reference sequence). The ends were cut back, 6 bases at V and 4 bases at J, with 22 bases in the middle. The CDR3 is 16 amino acids.

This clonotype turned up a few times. Written as DNA, the CDR3 is TGTGCCAGCGGGGTAGCGCTCCCTCACGAGCAGTACTTC. Its protein is CASGVALPHEQYF. The chain uses TRBV6-5 and TRBJ2-7, with a weak D call TRBD2 (5 bases). This CDR3 comprises 13 residues. Trimming removed 8 bases at V and 5 bases at J, with 16 bases between. Germline V gene sequence: CDR1 MNHEY, CDR2 SVGAGI.

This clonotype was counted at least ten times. CDR3 amino acids: CASSPSGRLRRGYTF. The CDR3 DNA follows: TGTGCCAGCAGTCCCTCCGGTAGGCTCAGGAGAGGCTACACCTTC. This chain uses TRBV27 with TRBJ1-2; D is unclear. The germline CDR1 and CDR2 sequences are MNHEY and SMNVEV (reference sequence). This CDR3 spans 15 amino acids. Trimming stripped 5 bases from V and 8 bases from J, with 21 bases between.

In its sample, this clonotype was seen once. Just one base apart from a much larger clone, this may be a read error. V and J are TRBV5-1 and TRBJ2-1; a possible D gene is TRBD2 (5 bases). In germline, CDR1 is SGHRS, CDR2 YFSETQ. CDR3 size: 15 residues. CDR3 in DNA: TGCACCAGCAGCTTGTCCTCGGGGAACTACAATGAGCAGTTCTTC. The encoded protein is CTSSLSSGNYNEQFF.

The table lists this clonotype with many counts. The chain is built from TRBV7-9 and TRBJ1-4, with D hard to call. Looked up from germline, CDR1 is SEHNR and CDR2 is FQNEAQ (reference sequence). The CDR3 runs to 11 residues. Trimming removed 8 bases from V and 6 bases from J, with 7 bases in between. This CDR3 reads CASSAYEKLFF. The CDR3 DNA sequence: TGTGCCAGCTCGGCCTATGAAAAACTGTTTTTT. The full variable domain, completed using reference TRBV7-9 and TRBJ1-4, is DTGVSQNPRHKITKRGQNVTFRCDPISEHNRLYWYRQTLGQGPEFLTYFQNEAQLEKSRLLSDRFSAERPKGSFSTLEIQRTEQGDSAMYLCASSAYEKLFFGSGTQLSVL.

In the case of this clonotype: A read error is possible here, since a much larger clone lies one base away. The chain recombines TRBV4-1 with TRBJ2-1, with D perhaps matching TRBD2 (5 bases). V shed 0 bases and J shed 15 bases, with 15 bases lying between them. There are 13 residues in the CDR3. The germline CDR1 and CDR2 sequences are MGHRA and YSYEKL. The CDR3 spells CASSQDEGSLRFF. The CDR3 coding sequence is TGCGCCAGCAGCCAAGATGAGGGCTCTTTAAGGTTCTTC.

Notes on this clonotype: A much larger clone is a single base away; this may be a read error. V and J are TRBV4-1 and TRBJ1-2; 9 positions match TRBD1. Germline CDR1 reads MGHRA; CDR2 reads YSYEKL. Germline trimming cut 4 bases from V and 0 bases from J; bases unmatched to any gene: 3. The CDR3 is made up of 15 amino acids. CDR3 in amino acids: CASSRDRDANYGYTF. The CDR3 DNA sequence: TGCGCCAGCAGCCGGGACAGGGACGCTAACTATGGCTACACCTTC.

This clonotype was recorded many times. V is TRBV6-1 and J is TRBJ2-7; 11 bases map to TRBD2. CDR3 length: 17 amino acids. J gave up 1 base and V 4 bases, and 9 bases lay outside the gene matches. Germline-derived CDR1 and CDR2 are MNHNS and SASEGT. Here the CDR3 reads CASSAPGVAGGSYEQYF. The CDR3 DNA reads TGTGCCAGCAGTGCCCCCGGGGTAGCGGGAGGGTCCTACGAGCAGTACTTC.

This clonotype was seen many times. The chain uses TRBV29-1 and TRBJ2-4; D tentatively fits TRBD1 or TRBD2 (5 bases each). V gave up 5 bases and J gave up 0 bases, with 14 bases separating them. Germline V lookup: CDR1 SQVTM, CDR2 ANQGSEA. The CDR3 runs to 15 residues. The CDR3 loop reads CSVTQGVLAKNIQYF. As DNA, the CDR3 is TGCAGCGTTACTCAGGGAGTACTAGCCAAAAACATTCAGTACTTC.

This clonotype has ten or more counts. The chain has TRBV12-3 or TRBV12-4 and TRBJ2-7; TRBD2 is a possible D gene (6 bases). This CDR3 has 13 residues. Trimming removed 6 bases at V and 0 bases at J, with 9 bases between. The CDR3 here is CASRRTNSYEQYF. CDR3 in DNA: TGTGCCAGCAGGCGGACTAACTCCTACGAGCAGTACTTC.

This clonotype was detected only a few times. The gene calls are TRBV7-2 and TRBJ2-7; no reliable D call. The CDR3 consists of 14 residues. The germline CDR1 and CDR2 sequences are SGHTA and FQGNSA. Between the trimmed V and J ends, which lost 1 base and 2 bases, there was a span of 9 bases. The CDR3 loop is CASSLGKGAYEQYF. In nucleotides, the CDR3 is TGTGCCAGCAGCTTAGGAAAAGGCGCCTACGAGCAGTACTTC.

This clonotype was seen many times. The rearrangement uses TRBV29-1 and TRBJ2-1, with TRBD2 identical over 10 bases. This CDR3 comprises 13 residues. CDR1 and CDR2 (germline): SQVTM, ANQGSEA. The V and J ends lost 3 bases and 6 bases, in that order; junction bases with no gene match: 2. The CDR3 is CSVELAGGNEQFF. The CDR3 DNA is TGCAGCGTTGAGTTAGCGGGAGGCAATGAGCAGTTCTTC.